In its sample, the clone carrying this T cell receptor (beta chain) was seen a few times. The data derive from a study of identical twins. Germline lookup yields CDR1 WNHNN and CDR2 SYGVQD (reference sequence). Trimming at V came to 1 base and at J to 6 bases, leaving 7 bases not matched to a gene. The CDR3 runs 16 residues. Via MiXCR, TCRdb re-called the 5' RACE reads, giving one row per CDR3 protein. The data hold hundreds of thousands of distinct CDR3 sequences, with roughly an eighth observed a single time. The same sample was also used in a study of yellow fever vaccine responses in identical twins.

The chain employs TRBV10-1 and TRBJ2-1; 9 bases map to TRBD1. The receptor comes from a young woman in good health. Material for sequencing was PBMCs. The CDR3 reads CASSEYGTGFGNEQFF. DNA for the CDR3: TGCGCCAGCAGTGAGTATGGGACAGGGTTCGGCAATGAGCAGTTCTTC.